The 26 T cell receptor beta chains presented below share a single source sample, sequenced in a study of naive and memory T cell subsets. Blood and skin TCR RNA was reverse transcribed with alpha and beta constant primers. MiXCR, run by TCRdb on the 5' RACE reads, gives a single entry per CDR3 protein. The sample includes over 25,000 distinct CDR3 sequences, approximately 20% of them seen just once. RNA was extracted from approximately 2.6 ml of whole blood of healthy adults. These receptors were taken from a female donor in good health.

There are a few counts of this clonotype. V is TRBV20-1 and J is TRBJ1-1; 7 bases line up with TRBD1. After removal of 7 bases from V and 5 bases from J, the junction contained 7 bases not matched to a gene. This CDR3 is 12 amino acids long. Germline loops: CDR1 DFQATT, CDR2 SNEGSKA (reference sequence). The CDR3 spells CSVNRGDTEAFF. The CDR3 DNA reads as TGCAGTGTGAACAGGGGTGATACTGAAGCTTTCTTT.

This clonotype came up many times. This chain links TRBV5-6 with TRBJ2-2; 8 bases align to TRBD1. The ends lost 2 bases at V and 5 bases at J; junction bases unmatched: 5. CDR1 SGHDT and CDR2 YYEEEE come from the germline V gene. The CDR3 totals 15 residues. The CDR3 spells CASSFRTGRTGELFF. Here the CDR3 DNA reads TGTGCCAGCAGCTTTAGGACAGGGAGGACCGGGGAGCTGTTTTTT.

This clonotype counts as medium-sized. This chain links TRBV5-5 with TRBJ2-3; 7 nucleotides align to TRBD1. The CDR3 loop spans 16 amino acids. CDR1 is SGHKS, CDR2 YYEKEE, per germline (reference sequence). With 0 bases clipped from V and 5 bases from J, the junction kept 9 bases outside the gene matches. The CDR3 region is CASSLGRQGYLDTQYF. CDR3 DNA: TGTGCCAGCAGCTTGGGTCGACAGGGTTACCTAGATACGCAGTATTTT.

The chain joins TRBV10-2 to TRBJ1-1; perhaps TRBD1 as D (5 bases). With 8 bases removed from V and 1 base from J, the gap between germline ends came to 14 bases. The CDR3 runs to 14 residues. Germline-derived CDR1 and CDR2 are WSHSY and SAAADI. CDR3 loop: CASAYGGSNTEAFF. CDR3 nucleotide sequence: TGCGCCAGCGCGTACGGGGGGTCGAACACTGAAGCTTTCTTT.

V gene TRBV29-1 combines with J gene TRBJ2-7, with TRBD1 identical over 7 bases. V lost 5 bases and J lost 3; bases outside the gene matches: 4. The germline gives CDR1 SQVTM, CDR2 ANQGSEA. CDR3 length: 12 amino acids. CDR3 nucleotides: TGCAGCGTTCAGGGGGACGGCTACGAGCAGTACTTC. Residues: CSVQGDGYEQYF.

The chain has TRBV7-2 and TRBJ2-3; 7 bases fit TRBD1. Germline V gives CDR1 SGHTA, CDR2 FQGNSA. The trim removed 1 base at V and 6 bases at J, leaving 1 base unmatched. The CDR3 spans 13 residues. CDR3 region: CASSLDRGDTQYF. CDR3 in DNA: TGTGCCAGCAGCTTAGACAGGGGTGATACGCAGTATTTT.

This clonotype was detected only a few times. The chain employs TRBV6-2 or TRBV6-3 and TRBJ2-6; unclear D gene. Germline CDR1 is MNHEY and CDR2 is SVGEGT. Trimming shortened V by 6 bases and J by 2 bases, and 11 bases separated the two germline ends. The CDR3 covers 15 residues. The CDR3 region has the DNA TGTGCCAGCAGCTCGGCCCCCGCTGGGGCCAACGTCCTGACTTTC. This encodes CASSSAPAGANVLTF.

The gene calls are TRBV20-1 and TRBJ2-7, with a tentative D call TRBD2 (6 bases). Between the trimmed V and J ends, which lost 5 bases and 4 bases, there was a span of 18 bases. The CDR3 loop spans 14 amino acids. Per the germline V gene, CDR1 is DFQATT and CDR2 is SNEGSKA (reference sequence). Written as DNA, the CDR3 is TGCAGTGCTTCCGGGGTCCTGGAGGGGTACGAGCAGTACTTC. It encodes CSASGVLEGYEQYF.

This clonotype rates as medium-sized. As DNA, the CDR3 is TGTGCCAGCAGCTTGATGGACGGGTTTAATCAGCCCCAGCATTTT. Encoded protein: CASSLMDGFNQPQHF. The genes are TRBV5-5 and TRBJ1-5; D is ambiguous. Germline assignment: CDR1 SGHKS and CDR2 YYEKEE (reference sequence). The V gene lost 1 base and the J gene lost 4 bases, with 12 bases spanning the gap. The CDR3 consists of 15 residues.

The sample holds many counts of this clonotype. The gene calls are TRBV7-2 and TRBJ2-5, with TRBD2 matching 7 bases. The germline gives CDR1 SGHTA, CDR2 FQGNSA. This CDR3 contains 13 residues. V dropped 5 bases and J dropped 2; count of bases not matched to a gene: 2. CDR3 amino acids: CASSGTIQETQYF. CDR3 nucleotide sequence: TGTGCCAGCAGCGGGACTATTCAAGAGACCCAGTACTTC. The variable domain in full, with the rest retrieved from reference TRBV7-2 and TRBJ2-5, is GAGVSQSPSNKVTEKGKDVELRCDPISGHTALYWYRQSLGQGLEFLIYFQGNSAPDKSGLPSDRFSAERTGGSVSTLTIQRTQQEDSAVYLCASSGTIQETQYFGPGTRLLVL.

The chain couples TRBV20-1 to TRBJ2-1, with TRBD2 identical over 7 bases. The CDR3 is 13 residues long. Germline loops: CDR1 DFQATT, CDR2 SNEGSKA (reference sequence). V lost 2 bases and J lost 4; bases outside the gene matches: 2. The chain's CDR3 is CSARTAGYNEQFF. Written as DNA, the CDR3 is TGCAGTGCTAGAACAGCGGGGTACAATGAGCAGTTCTTC.

The chain is built from TRBV29-1 and TRBJ2-3; 7 bases align to TRBD2. The CDR3 contains 13 residues. Germline-derived CDR1 and CDR2 are SQVTM and ANQGSEA. V dropped 7 bases and J dropped 5; count of bases not matched to a gene: 9. The CDR3 sequence: CSAETTSRDTQYF. In DNA form, the CDR3 reads TGCAGCGCCGAGACGACTAGCCGAGATACGCAGTATTTT.

This clonotype was picked up many times. V is TRBV7-9 and J is TRBJ2-3; weak D call: TRBD2 (6 bases). Per the germline V gene, CDR1 is SEHNR and CDR2 is FQNEAQ (reference sequence). CDR3 size: 15 residues. Trimming cost V 5 bases and J 4 bases, with 16 bases left between them. The CDR3 nucleotides are TGTGCCAGCAGCCCCCCTCGACTAGGAGCAGATACGCAGTATTTT. It encodes CASSPPRLGADTQYF.

V is TRBV2 and J is TRBJ2-3, with a weak D call TRBD2 (6 bases). Deletions cut 2 bases from V and 2 bases from J, with 20 bases between. The CDR3 covers 18 residues. Germline V gene sequence: CDR1 SNHLY, CDR2 FYNNEI. The CDR3 DNA reads as TGTGCCAGCAGTGAAACGAGGGGAGGCGGAGTCAACACAGATACGCAGTATTTT. Amino acids: CASSETRGGGVNTDTQYF.

This clonotype is categorized as medium-sized. The chain employs TRBV20-1 and TRBJ2-5; D remains ambiguous. Germline CDR1 and CDR2: DFQATT and SNEGSKA (reference sequence). The CDR3 covers 11 residues. Between the trimmed V and J ends, which lost 2 bases and 5 bases, there was a span of 6 bases. CDR3 DNA sequence: TGCAGTGCTAGATCGTCTGAGACCCAGTACTTC. Translated, it gives CSARSSETQYF.

This chain connects TRBV20-1 to TRBJ2-1; 9 bases are a match to TRBD2. V shed 4 bases, J shed 2 bases, and the junction held 12 bases outside the gene matches. The CDR3 runs to 17 residues. CDR1 is DFQATT, CDR2 SNEGSKA, per germline (reference sequence). In DNA, the CDR3 is TGCAGTGCTATCCCTCTGAGCGGGGGGCTGCCCTACAATGAGCAGTTCTTC. As protein: CSAIPLSGGLPYNEQFF.

A few counts support this clonotype. The chain has TRBV6-5 and TRBJ2-1; D tentatively reads TRBD1 or TRBD2 (5 bases each). The germline V gene encodes CDR1 MNHEY and CDR2 SVGAGI. This CDR3 spans 11 amino acids. V was pared by 6 bases and J by 10 bases, with 10 bases between. This chain's CDR3 is CASSPGTEQFF. The CDR3 region has the DNA TGTGCCAGCAGCCCCGGGACCGAGCAGTTCTTC.

This clonotype was counted between two and nine times. In nucleotides, the CDR3 is TGCAGTGCTAGAGTAACAGGGATAGTGACTGAAGCTTTCTTT. Its translation is CSARVTGIVTEAFF. The V gene is TRBV20-1, the J gene TRBJ1-1, with TRBD1 as a possible D gene (6 bases). CDR1 and CDR2 (germline): DFQATT, SNEGSKA (reference sequence). This CDR3 comprises 14 residues. The V end lost 1 base, the J end lost 5 bases, and 14 bases lay between the germline ends.

This clonotype came up a few times. The rearrangement links TRBV20-1 to TRBJ2-3, with a weak D call TRBD1 (5 bases). The CDR3 runs to 13 residues. The ends were cut back, 3 bases at V and 7 bases at J, with 14 bases in the middle. The V gene's germline CDR1 is DFQATT and CDR2 SNEGSKA (reference sequence). The CDR3 region is CSASVGALNTQYF. In DNA form, the CDR3 reads TGCAGTGCTAGCGTAGGGGCGCTTAATACGCAGTATTTT.

This clonotype was detected ten times or more. V and J are TRBV18 and TRBJ2-2; the D gene is possibly TRBD1 (5 bases). Germline V gene sequence: CDR1 KGHSH, CDR2 LQKENI. V was trimmed by 6 bases and J by 2 bases, leaving 16 bases between them. CDR3 length: 16 amino acids. The CDR3, as DNA: TGTGCCAGCTCGCCTAGACAGCTCGACAACACCGGGGAGCTGTTTTTT. Its translation: CASSPRQLDNTGELFF.

In its sample, this clonotype was seen a few times. This chain links TRBV4-3 with TRBJ2-3; 9 nucleotides match TRBD1. Germline-derived CDR1 and CDR2 are LGHNA and YSLEER. The J segment lost 7 bases and the V segment lost 1 base, leaving 9 bases of the junction unmatched. CDR3 size: 16 residues. The CDR3 loop is CASSQVDGTGSHTQYF. The CDR3 coding sequence is TGCGCCAGCAGCCAAGTTGACGGGACAGGGAGTCATACGCAGTATTTT.

The table lists this clonotype with a few counts. As DNA, the CDR3 is TGCAGTGCTAGAGACAGGGAGGACTACGAGCAGTACTTC. This gives the protein CSARDREDYEQYF. The V gene is TRBV20-1, the J gene TRBJ2-7; weak D call: TRBD2 (6 bases). V lost 0 bases, J lost 3 bases, and 9 bases lay in between. This CDR3 contains 13 residues. The V gene's germline CDR1 is DFQATT and CDR2 SNEGSKA (reference sequence).

This clonotype was counted a few times. The chain recombines TRBV20-1 with TRBJ1-4; D unresolved. Between the trimmed V and J ends, which lost 3 bases and 5 bases, there was a span of 10 bases. The CDR3 contains 13 residues. Germline CDR1 is DFQATT and CDR2 is SNEGSKA (reference sequence). The CDR3 reads CSARKGLNEKLFF. Here the CDR3 DNA reads TGCAGTGCTAGGAAGGGCCTCAATGAAAAACTGTTTTTT.

Relative to its sample, this clonotype is medium-sized. V usage is TRBV7-2 and J usage is TRBJ2-3; D gene unclear. Deletions cut 5 bases from V and 4 bases from J, with 10 bases between. The length of the CDR3 is 13 residues. Germline V gives CDR1 SGHTA, CDR2 FQGNSA. CDR3 protein: CASSLGSSDTQYF. CDR3 bases: TGTGCCAGCAGCCTCGGGTCCTCAGATACGCAGTATTTT.

This clonotype rates as medium-sized. The chain is built from TRBV10-3 and TRBJ2-3; 10 bases line up with TRBD1. Germline V gives CDR1 ENHRY, CDR2 SYGVKD. CDR3 length equals 17 residues. V lost 0 bases, J lost 2 bases, and 5 bases stayed unmatched. The CDR3 DNA is TGTGCCATCAGTGAGTCGACGGGACAGGGGCTCACAGATACGCAGTATTTT. Translating gives CAISESTGQGLTDTQYF.

For the CDR3, the DNA is TGTGCCATCAGTGAGCGGGACCACACAGATACGCAGTATTTT. It encodes CAISERDHTDTQYF. The rearrangement joins TRBV10-3 to TRBJ2-3, with D perhaps given as TRBD1 or TRBD2 (5 bases each). This CDR3 is 14 amino acids long. Trimming cost V 2 bases and J 2 bases, with 8 bases left between them. The germline CDR1 and CDR2 sequences are ENHRY and SYGVKD.